Described below is a single TCR beta chain sequence and its context. These data are taken from a study of OX40 agonist ivuxolimab in advanced cancers. Sequencing used immunoSEQ multiplex PCR; TCRdb keeps in-frame clones, though not all of them. The sample includes tens of thousands of clones, about 89% of them seen just once. V gave up 0 bases and J gave up 0 bases, with 12 bases separating them. The V gene's germline CDR1 is LGHNA and CDR2 YSLEER. The CDR3 is made up of 17 amino acids. This specimen was CD4+ or CD8+ T cells sorted from blood, taken in a trial of the OX40 agonist ivuxolimab. J is TRBJ1-5 and V is TRBV4-3; D not certain. The TCR sequence derives from an adult with an advanced solid tumor such as melanoma, head and neck, liver or kidney cancer. This chain's CDR3 is CASSQEVRTYSNQPQHF. In DNA form, the CDR3 reads TGCGCCAGCAGCCAAGAAGTCAGAACTTATAGCAATCAGCCCCAGCATTTT.